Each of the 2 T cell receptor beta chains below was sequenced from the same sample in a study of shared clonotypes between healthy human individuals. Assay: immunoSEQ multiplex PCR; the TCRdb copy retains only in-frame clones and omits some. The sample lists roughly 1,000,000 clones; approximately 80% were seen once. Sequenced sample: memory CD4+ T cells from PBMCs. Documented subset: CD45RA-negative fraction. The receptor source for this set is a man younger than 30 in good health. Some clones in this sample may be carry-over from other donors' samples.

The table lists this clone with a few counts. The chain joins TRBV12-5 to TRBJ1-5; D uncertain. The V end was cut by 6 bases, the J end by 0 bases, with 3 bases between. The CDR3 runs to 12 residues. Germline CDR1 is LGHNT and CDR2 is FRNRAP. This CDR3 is CASGNSNQPQHF. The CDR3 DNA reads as TGTGCTAGTGGAAATAGCAATCAGCCCCAGCATTTT.

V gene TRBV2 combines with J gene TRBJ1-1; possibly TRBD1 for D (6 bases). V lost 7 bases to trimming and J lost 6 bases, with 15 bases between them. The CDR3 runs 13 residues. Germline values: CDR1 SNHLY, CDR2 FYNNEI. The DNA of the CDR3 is TGTGCCAGCACCCTTACAGGGTATTCTGAAGCTTTCTTT. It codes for CASTLTGYSEAFF.